Listed below are T cell receptor beta chains from one sample, sequenced in a study of blood T cell repertoires in COVID-19. Assay: immunoSEQ multiplex PCR; the TCRdb copy retains only in-frame clones and omits some. Found here are 400,000 to 550,000 clones, about 89% of them singletons; the top ten hold about 4.5%. Specimen: peripheral blood. These receptors all come from a woman aged 25-40 years with acute or convalescent COVID-19. The CDR3 runs from the conserved cysteine through the conserved F or W. A D gene is named only where the DNA matches it firmly. Some rows mark clone size as missing; the rest say once, few, many or name a class of expanded clone.

j_gene,d_gene,abundance,v_gene,CDR3nt,CDR3aa
TRBJ2-6,-,-,TRBV5-1,TGCGCCAGCAGCCCTTCGACTAGTGGGGCCAACGTCCTGACTTTC,CASSPSTSGANVLTF
TRBJ2-5,TRBD2,once,TRBV4-2,TGTGCCAGCAGCCAAGACCCCCCTAGCGGGGGGGCGAAGAATACCCAGTACTTC,CASSQDPPSGGAKNTQYF
TRBJ1-3,-,-,TRBV19,TGTGCCAGTAGTGCCTTGGGAGACACCATATATTTT,CASSALGDTIYF
TRBJ1-5,TRBD1,-,TRBV5-8,TGTGCCAGCAGCCGGGGGACAGGGGGATTACAGCCCCAGCATTTT,CASSRGTGGLQPQHF
TRBJ1-2,TRBD1,once,TRBV27,TGTGCCAGCAGTTTCGGGACAGGGGATGGCTACACCTTC,CASSFGTGDGYTF
TRBJ2-7,TRBD1,-,TRBV28,TGTGCCAGCAGTTTAATAACCAGGGGGCCCTACGAGCAGTACTTC,CASSLITRGPYEQYF
TRBJ1-5,TRBD1,-,TRBV29-1,TGCAGCGCCTCCGGGACAGGGGGGCATCAGCCCCAGCATTTT,CSASGTGGHQPQHF
TRBJ2-7,-,-,TRBV10-1,TGCGCCAGCAGTGCCGGGACAAATTACGAGCAGTACTTC,CASSAGTNYEQYF
TRBJ1-4,TRBD1,few,TRBV2,TGTGCCAGCAAAAGGACAGGGAGAAGAACTAATGAAAAACTGTTTTTT,CASKRTGRRTNEKLFF
TRBJ2-1,TRBD2,-,TRBV29-1,TGCAGCGCGTCCTTCCGGGACTATCCAATCGTGCAGTTCTTC,CSASFRDYPIVQFF
TRBJ2-5,-,once,TRBV11-1,TGTGCCAGCAGCTACCTCGGGGGGCCTCAAGAGACCCAGTACTTC,CASSYLGGPQETQYF
TRBJ2-1,TRBD1,-,TRBV9,TGTGCCAGCAGCGAGCCCACAGGGGGCGTCGACAATGAGCAGTTCTTC,CASSEPTGGVDNEQFF
TRBJ2-1,-,-,TRBV30,TGTGCCTGGAGCTACTACAATGAGCAGTTCTTC,CAWSYYNEQFF
TRBJ1-2,TRBD1,-,TRBV12-3/TRBV12-4,TGTGCCACCTCGGGACAGGTGGTGGATGGCTACACCTTC,CATSGQVVDGYTF
TRBJ1-1,TRBD1,-,TRBV19,TGTGCCAGTTCTATTCTACAGGGGGCGAGGAACACTGAAGCTTTCTTT,CASSILQGARNTEAFF
TRBJ2-7,-,-,TRBV19,TGTGCCAGTAGTGAAGACACCTACGAGCAGTACTTC,CASSEDTYEQYF
TRBJ2-7,-,-,TRBV5-1,TGCGCCAGCAGCCTCGGGGACACTACCTACGAGCAGTACTTC,CASSLGDTTYEQYF
TRBJ2-7,-,-,TRBV2,TGTGCCAGCAAATGGGGGACTTTATCCTACGAGCAGTACTTC,CASKWGTLSYEQYF
TRBJ2-1,-,-,TRBV3-1/TRBV3-2,TGTGCCAGCAGCCAAGAGCCCTTCGGGGACAACAATGAGCAGTTCTTC,CASSQEPFGDNNEQFF
TRBJ2-2,-,-,TRBV9,TGTGCCAGCAGCGTATCGGGGTACGGCACCGGGGAGCTGTTTTTT,CASSVSGYGTGELFF
TRBJ1-5,TRBD1,-,TRBV24-1,TGTGCCACCAGCGGGACAGCAGGCAATCAGCCCCAGCATTTT,CATSGTAGNQPQHF
TRBJ2-3,TRBD1,-,TRBV11-2,TGTGCCAGCACCCAGCCCGGGACAGGGGGCCCAGATACGCAGTATTTT,CASTQPGTGGPDTQYF
TRBJ1-1,TRBD1,-,TRBV5-4,TGTGCCAGCAGAAAAGGGGCAGGGGGCGCCTTGGGAACTGAAGCTTTCTTT,CASRKGAGGALGTEAFF
TRBJ1-3,-,-,TRBV10-1,TGCGCCAGCAGTCCCGACAGAACGAGGGGAAACACCATATATTTT,CASSPDRTRGNTIYF
TRBJ1-3,-,few,TRBV28,TGTGCCAGCAACTCCCGTGTGGCTGGAAACACCATATATTTT,CASNSRVAGNTIYF
TRBJ1-5,-,few,TRBV5-4,TGTGCCAGCAGCCCCAGACGGGGTGAGAGCAATCAGCCCCAGCATTTT,CASSPRRGESNQPQHF
TRBJ2-5,TRBD1,-,TRBV4-1,TGCGCCAGCAGCCAAAGGACAGGGTTAGAGACCCAGTACTTC,CASSQRTGLETQYF
TRBJ1-2,-,-,TRBV3-1/TRBV3-2,TGTGCCAGCAGCCAAGATTTGATAGGGACTCTAGTAGCTAACTATGGCTACACCTTC,CASSQDLIGTLVANYGYTF
TRBJ1-1,-,-,TRBV11-2,TGTGCCAGCAGCTTAGATTCGGGCACTGAAGCTTTCTTT,CASSLDSGTEAFF
TRBJ2-2,TRBD2,few,TRBV7-6,TGTGCCAGCAGCTTAGCCTTAGGGGAGGGGTACACCGGGGAGCTGTTTTTT,CASSLALGEGYTGELFF
TRBJ1-1,-,once,TRBV7-2,TGTGCCAGCAGCTTAGGTGTAGGACACCCTGAAGCTTTCTTT,CASSLGVGHPEAFF
TRBJ2-7,-,-,TRBV5-4,TGTGCCAGCAGCTTCGACAGCTACGAGCAGTACTTC,CASSFDSYEQYF
TRBJ2-2,-,-,TRBV19,TGTGCCAGTCTCCGCAGGGAGAACACCGGGGAGCTGTTTTTT,CASLRRENTGELFF
TRBJ1-5,-,-,TRBV3-1/TRBV3-2,TGTGCCAGCAGCCAAGATTTCCCTCTGGGCCAGGATAGCAATCAGCCCCAGCATTTT,CASSQDFPLGQDSNQPQHF
TRBJ2-5,-,-,TRBV5-8,TGTGCCAGCAGCGCCGAGGTGCCAGAGACCCAGTACTTC,CASSAEVPETQYF
TRBJ2-6,-,-,TRBV9,TGTGCCAGCAGCGTAGGCGTTTCTGGGGCCAACGTCCTGACTTTC,CASSVGVSGANVLTF
TRBJ1-3,TRBD1,-,TRBV2,TGTGCCAGCAGTGATTCTGAACAGGGGACTGGAAACACCATATATTTT,CASSDSEQGTGNTIYF
TRBJ2-1,TRBD2,-,TRBV9,TGTGCCAGCAGCGAGGGTGGGGGGACTAGCACTAACAATGAGCAGTTCTTC,CASSEGGGTSTNNEQFF
TRBJ2-7,TRBD2,-,TRBV19,TGTGCCAGTAGTATAAAGCTAGCGGGGATATACGAGCAGTACTTC,CASSIKLAGIYEQYF
TRBJ1-2,-,-,TRBV2,TGTGCCAGCAGGGGCCGCCAGGGCCACTATGGCTACACCTTC,CASRGRQGHYGYTF
TRBJ2-2,-,-,TRBV9,TGTGCCAGCAGCCCCAGCTTGCAGCGCTGGAACACCGGGGAGCTGTTTTTT,CASSPSLQRWNTGELFF
TRBJ2-7,-,-,TRBV13,TGTGCCAGCAGCTTTCGGGGGTCGGCTCTCGAAGAGCAGTACTTC,CASSFRGSALEEQYF
TRBJ1-6,-,-,TRBV9,TGTGCCAGCAGCGTAAGCCCTTCCAATTCACCCCTCCACTTT,CASSVSPSNSPLHF
TRBJ1-1,-,-,TRBV14,TGTGCCAGCAGCCCTCCTGCGAGGTGGACTGAAGCTTTCTTT,CASSPPARWTEAFF
TRBJ1-6,-,-,TRBV30,TGTGCCTGGAGTCGAACAGCCTATAATTCACCCCTCCACTTT,CAWSRTAYNSPLHF
TRBJ2-1,-,-,TRBV5-5,TGTGCCAGCAGCTTGGTCGGGGATGAGCAGTTCTTC,CASSLVGDEQFF
TRBJ2-7,-,-,TRBV5-1,TGCGCCAGCAGCTCCACAGGTAGGGAGCAGTACTTC,CASSSTGREQYF
TRBJ2-3,TRBD2,once,TRBV7-9,TGTGCCAGCAGCTCGACCCTTATTGTAGCGGGGGCCCCAGATACGCAGTATTTT,CASSSTLIVAGAPDTQYF
TRBJ1-5,-,-,TRBV5-5,TGTGCCAGCAGCTTGGGCATAGACTGGTATAGCAATCAGCCCCAGCATTTT,CASSLGIDWYSNQPQHF
TRBJ2-7,TRBD2,once,TRBV6-5,TGTGCCAGCAGGGGGGGGACGGGGTCCTACGAGCAGTACTTC,CASRGGTGSYEQYF
TRBJ1-4,-,once,TRBV29-1,TGCAGCGTTGGGGAGGGGCAGACTAATGAAAAACTGTTTTTT,CSVGEGQTNEKLFF
TRBJ1-1,-,-,TRBV19,TGTGCCAGTAGTGCAGGGAGGGTGAACACTGAAGCTTTCTTT,CASSAGRVNTEAFF
TRBJ2-2,-,-,TRBV19,TGTGCCAGTAGCCAGACAGGTTCTGTAGTCTCCGGGGAGCTGTTTTTT,CASSQTGSVVSGELFF
TRBJ1-3,-,-,TRBV7-8,TGTGCCAGCAGCTCGGACACTCTTTCTGGAAACACCATATATTTT,CASSSDTLSGNTIYF
TRBJ2-7,-,-,TRBV18,TGTGCCAGCTCACCACCCTTGGGGGCTCTGCAGTACTTC,CASSPPLGALQYF
TRBJ1-6,TRBD1,-,TRBV27,TGTGCCAGCAGAAGGACAGGGGTTGAGAATTCACCCCTCCACTTT,CASRRTGVENSPLHF
TRBJ2-3,-,-,TRBV3-1/TRBV3-2,TGTGCCAGCAGCCCTTCCTTCGGGGGAGGCACAGATACGCAGTATTTT,CASSPSFGGGTDTQYF
TRBJ2-5,TRBD2,-,TRBV2,TGTGCCAGCGTCTTGGGGCGGGGGATTGGCCAAGAGACCCAGTACTTC,CASVLGRGIGQETQYF
TRBJ1-2,TRBD1,-,TRBV6-6,TGTGCCAGCAGTTACGCCCGGACAGGGGAAGGCTACACCTTC,CASSYARTGEGYTF
TRBJ2-1,TRBD2,-,TRBV11-2,TGTGCCAGCAGCTTAGACTTGACTAGCTGGTCCAATGAGCAGTTCTTC,CASSLDLTSWSNEQFF